This T cell receptor beta chain was documented in a study of Ad26.COV2.S vaccination and SARS-CoV-2 variants. Study-wide points: Possible underestimation of total T cell responses by the TCR breadth and depth analyses was noted.

With respect to this clone: The target antigen is unknown.

The CDR3 loop spans 17 amino acids. CDR1 and CDR2 (germline): MGHRA, YSYEKL. Trimming left V 0 bases short and J 0 bases short, with 15 bases between. TCRdb's copy holds only in-frame clones and misses some; the assay was immunoSEQ multiplex PCR. Among about 410,000 clones, around 89% were seen once, and the ten largest hold over 1.5%. Treatment noted: roughly 19 received Ad26.COV2.S at low or high dose, single or two shots; about five received placebo; per-sample allocation not given. Sample collection was performed on day 63 after the first vaccine or placebo injection. This adult donor, from Boston, was 18-55 years old.

The sequence was collected from a person aged 18 to 65 who received the Ad26.COV2.S COVID-19 vaccine or a placebo. This specimen was peripheral blood, taken in a trial of Ad26.COV2.S vaccine versus placebo. The chain has TRBV4-1 and TRBJ2-7; tentative D call: TRBD2 (7 bases). CDR3 coding DNA: TGCGCCAGCAGCCAAGATCGGGGGGACACCAGCTCCTACGAGCAGTACTTC. It encodes CASSQDRGDTSSYEQYF.